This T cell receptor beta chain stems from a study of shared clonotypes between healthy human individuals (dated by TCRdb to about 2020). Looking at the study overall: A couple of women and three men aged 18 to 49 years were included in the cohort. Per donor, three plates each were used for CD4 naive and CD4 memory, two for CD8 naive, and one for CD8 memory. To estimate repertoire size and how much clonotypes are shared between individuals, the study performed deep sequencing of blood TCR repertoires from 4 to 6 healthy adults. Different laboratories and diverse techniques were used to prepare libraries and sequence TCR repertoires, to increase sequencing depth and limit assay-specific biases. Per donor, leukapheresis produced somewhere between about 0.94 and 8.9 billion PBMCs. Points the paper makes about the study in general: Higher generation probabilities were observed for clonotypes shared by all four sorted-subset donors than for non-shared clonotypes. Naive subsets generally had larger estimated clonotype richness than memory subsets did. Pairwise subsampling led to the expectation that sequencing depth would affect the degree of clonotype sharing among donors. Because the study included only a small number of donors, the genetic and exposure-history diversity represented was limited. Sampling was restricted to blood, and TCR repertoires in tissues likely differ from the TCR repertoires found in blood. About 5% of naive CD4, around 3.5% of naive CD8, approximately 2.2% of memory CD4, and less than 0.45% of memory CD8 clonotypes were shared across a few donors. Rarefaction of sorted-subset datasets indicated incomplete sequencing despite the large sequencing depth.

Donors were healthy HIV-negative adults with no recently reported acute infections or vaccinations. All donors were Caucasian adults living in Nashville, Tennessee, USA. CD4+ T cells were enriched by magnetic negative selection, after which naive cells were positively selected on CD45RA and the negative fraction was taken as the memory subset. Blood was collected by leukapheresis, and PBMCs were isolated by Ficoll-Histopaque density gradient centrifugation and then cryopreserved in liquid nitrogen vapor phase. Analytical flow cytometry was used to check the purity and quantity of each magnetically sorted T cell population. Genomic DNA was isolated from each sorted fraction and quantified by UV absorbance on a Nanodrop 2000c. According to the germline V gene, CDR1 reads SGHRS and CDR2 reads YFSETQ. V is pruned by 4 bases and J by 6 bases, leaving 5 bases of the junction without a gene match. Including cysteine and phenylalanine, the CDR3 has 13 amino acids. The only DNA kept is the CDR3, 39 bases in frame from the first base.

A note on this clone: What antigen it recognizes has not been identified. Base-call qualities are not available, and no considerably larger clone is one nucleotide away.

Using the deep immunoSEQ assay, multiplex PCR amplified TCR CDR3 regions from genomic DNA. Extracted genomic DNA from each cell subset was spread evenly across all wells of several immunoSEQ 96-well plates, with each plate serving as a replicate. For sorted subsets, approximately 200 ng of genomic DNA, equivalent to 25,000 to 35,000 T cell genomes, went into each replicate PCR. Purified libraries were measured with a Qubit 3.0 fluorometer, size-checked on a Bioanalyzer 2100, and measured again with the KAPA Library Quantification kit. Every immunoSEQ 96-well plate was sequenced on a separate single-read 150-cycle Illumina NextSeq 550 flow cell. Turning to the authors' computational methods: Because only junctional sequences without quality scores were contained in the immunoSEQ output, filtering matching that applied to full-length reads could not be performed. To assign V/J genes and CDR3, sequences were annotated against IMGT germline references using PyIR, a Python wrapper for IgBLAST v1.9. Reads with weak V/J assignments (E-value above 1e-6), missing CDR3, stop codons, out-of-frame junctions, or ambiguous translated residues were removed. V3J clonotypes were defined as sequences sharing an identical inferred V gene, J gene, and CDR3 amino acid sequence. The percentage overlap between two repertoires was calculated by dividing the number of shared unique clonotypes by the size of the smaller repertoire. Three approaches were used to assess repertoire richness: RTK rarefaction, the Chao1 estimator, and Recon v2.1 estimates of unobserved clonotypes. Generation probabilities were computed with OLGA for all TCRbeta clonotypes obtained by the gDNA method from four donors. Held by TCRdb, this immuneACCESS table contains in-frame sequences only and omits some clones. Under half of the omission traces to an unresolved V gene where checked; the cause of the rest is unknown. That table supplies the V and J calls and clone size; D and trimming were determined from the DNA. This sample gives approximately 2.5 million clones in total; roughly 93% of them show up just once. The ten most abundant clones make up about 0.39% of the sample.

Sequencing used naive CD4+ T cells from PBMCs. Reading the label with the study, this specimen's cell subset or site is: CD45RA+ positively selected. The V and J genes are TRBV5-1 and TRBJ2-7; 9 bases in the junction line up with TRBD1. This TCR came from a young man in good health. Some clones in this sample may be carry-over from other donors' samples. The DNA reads TGCGCCAGCAGCGCCGGGACAGGGAGCGAGCAGTACTTC. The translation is CASSAGTGSEQYF.